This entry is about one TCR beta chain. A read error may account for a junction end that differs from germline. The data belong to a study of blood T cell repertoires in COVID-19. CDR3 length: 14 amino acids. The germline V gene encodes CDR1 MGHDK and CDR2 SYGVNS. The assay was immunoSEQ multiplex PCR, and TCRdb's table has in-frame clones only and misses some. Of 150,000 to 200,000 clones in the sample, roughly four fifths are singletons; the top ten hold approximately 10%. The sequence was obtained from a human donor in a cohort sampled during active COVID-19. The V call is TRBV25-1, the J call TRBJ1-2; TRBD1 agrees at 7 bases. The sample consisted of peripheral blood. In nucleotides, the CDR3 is TGTGCCAGCTGTGACAGGGAGGAAGTCTATGGCTACACCTTC. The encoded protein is CASCDREEVYGYTF.